The 20 T cell receptor beta chains below were found in one sample sequenced in a study of cytomegalovirus exposure and HLA in healthy donors. Sequencing was performed with immunoSEQ multiplex PCR; in TCRdb, only in-frame clones are kept and a portion is missing. The sample has fewer than 150,000 clones; around nine tenths are singletons. Sequencing used PBMCs. The receptor set was obtained from a woman aged 18-30 years in good health and CMV-seropositive.

The chain combines TRBV4-3 with TRBJ2-1; a possible D gene is TRBD1 (5 bases). The CDR3 sequence is 16 residues long. The germline V and J ends were trimmed by 1 base and 1 base, with 11 bases remaining between them. The germline gives CDR1 LGHNA, CDR2 YSLEER. The CDR3 DNA reads TGCGCCAGCAGCCAAGGGCCGTCAGGGTCCTACAATGAGCAGTTCTTC. This codes for CASSQGPSGSYNEQFF.

This rearrangement joins TRBV15 to TRBJ1-6; possibly TRBD1 for D (5 bases). V dropped 3 bases and J dropped 9 bases, with 12 bases sitting between them. This CDR3 is 14 amino acids long. Per germline, CDR1 LNHNV and CDR2 YYDKDF (reference sequence). The CDR3 is CATSRGGEFSPLHF. The CDR3 DNA sequence: TGTGCCACCAGCAGGGGGGGGGAGTTTTCACCCCTCCACTTT.

The J gene is TRBJ1-4, the V gene TRBV7-9; TRBD1 aligns across 7 bases. After removal of 2 bases from V and 6 bases from J, the junction contained 6 bases not matched to a gene. CDR3 length equals 15 residues. Germline-derived CDR1 and CDR2 are SEHNR and FQNEAQ (reference sequence). The CDR3 sequence: CASSLTGAMDEKLFF. Here the CDR3 DNA reads TGTGCCAGCAGCTTAACAGGGGCGATGGATGAAAAACTGTTTTTT.

This chain joins TRBV7-2 and TRBJ1-6; no clear D gene. Trimming shortened V by 2 bases and J by 1 base, and 12 bases separated the two germline ends. The CDR3 spans 17 residues. Germline V gives CDR1 SGHTA, CDR2 FQGNSA. The CDR3 region is CASSLSGARSYNSPLHF. CDR3 in DNA: TGTGCCAGCAGCTTAAGCGGTGCGAGATCCTATAATTCACCCCTCCACTTT. Filled out from reference TRBV7-2 and TRBJ1-6, the complete variable domain reads GAGVSQSPSNKVTEKGKDVELRCDPISGHTALYWYRQSLGQGLEFLIYFQGNSAPDKSGLPSDRFSAERTGGSVSTLTIQRTQQEDSAVYLCASSLSGARSYNSPLHFGNGTRLTVT.

The chain couples TRBV10-3 to TRBJ2-7; 8 positions match TRBD2. The V and J ends lost 9 bases and 3 bases, in that order; junction bases with no gene match: 4. CDR1 is ENHRY, CDR2 SYGVKD, per germline. The CDR3 length is 12 residues. CDR3 sequence (DNA): TGTGCCATAAGCGGGAGCCTCTACGAGCAGTACTTC. This sequence encodes CAISGSLYEQYF.

Here the CDR3 DNA reads TGCGCCAGCAGCTCAATGGAGACGCAGTATTTT. It is translated as CASSSMETQYF. V is TRBV5-1 and J is TRBJ2-3; no firm D call. Looked up from germline, CDR1 is SGHRS and CDR2 is YFSETQ. The V gene lost 3 bases and the J gene lost 9 bases, with 8 bases spanning the gap. The CDR3 is 11 residues long.

The chain uses TRBV5-1 and TRBJ2-6, with TRBD1 as a possible D gene (6 bases). V lost 8 bases, J lost 4 bases, and 13 bases lay in between. Germline V gives CDR1 SGHRS, CDR2 YFSETQ. The CDR3 is 14 amino acids. CDR3 region: CASSRGSGANVLTF. In DNA form, the CDR3 reads TGCGCCAGTTCGAGGGGGAGCGGGGCCAACGTCCTGACTTTC.

This sequence joins TRBV29-1 and TRBJ1-2; a possible D gene is TRBD1 (5 bases). This CDR3 region has 11 residues. Trimming removed 8 bases from V and 8 bases from J, with 15 bases in between. From germline, CDR1 is SQVTM and CDR2 ANQGSEA. CDR3 sequence reads: CSSPAGDGYTF. In DNA, the CDR3 is TGCAGCTCCCCCGCGGGGGACGGCTACACCTTC.

The sample holds one count of this clone. The chain joins TRBV5-1 to TRBJ2-6, with TRBD1 matching 7 bases. The trim removed 2 bases at V and 2 bases at J, leaving 4 bases unmatched. Per germline, CDR1 SGHRS and CDR2 YFSETQ. The CDR3 loop spans 16 amino acids. In DNA, the CDR3 is TGCGCCAGCAGCTTCTCCACAGGGGCTGGGGCCAACGTCCTGACTTTC. This codes for CASSFSTGAGANVLTF. The variable domain in full, with the rest retrieved from reference TRBV5-1 and TRBJ2-6, is KAGVTQTPRYLIKTRGQQVTLSCSPISGHRSVSWYQQTPGQGLQFLFEYFSETQRNKGNFPGRFSGRQFSNSRSEMNVSTLELGDSALYLCASSFSTGAGANVLTFGAGSRLTVL.

The V call is TRBV18, the J call TRBJ1-6; no reliable D call. Trimming cost V 3 bases and J 8 bases, with 14 bases left between them. This CDR3 is 15 amino acids long. Germline CDR1 is KGHSH and CDR2 is LQKENI. The chain's CDR3 is CASSPTGRRDSPLHF. The CDR3 DNA sequence: TGTGCCAGCTCACCGACCGGCCGACGGGATTCACCCCTCCACTTT.

Points on this clone: This CDR3 is also generated by other DNA sequences in the sample. The CDR3, as DNA: TGTGCCAGCAGCGTCGGACTAGCATCGTACGAGCAGTACTTC. Translated, it gives CASSVGLASYEQYF. The rearrangement uses TRBV9 and TRBJ2-7; 8 bases match TRBD2. V was pared by 2 bases and J by 4 bases, with 5 bases of the junction left unmatched. The CDR3 is 14 residues long. Germline V CDR1 and CDR2: SGDLS, YYNGEE. The entire variable domain, with the rest obtained from reference TRBV9 and TRBJ2-7, is as follows: DSGVTQTPKHLITATGQRVTLRCSPRSGDLSVYWYQQSLDQGLQFLIQYYNGEERAKGNILERFSAQQFPDLHSELNLSSLELGDSALYFCASSVGLASYEQYFGPGTRLTVT.

The chain recombines TRBV2 with TRBJ2-2, with TRBD2 matching over 7 bases. Germline-derived CDR1 and CDR2 are SNHLY and FYNNEI. The CDR3 runs to 14 residues. The junction had 7 bases not matched to a gene; V was cut back by 7 bases and J by 5 bases. The CDR3, as DNA: TGTGCCAGCAAGGCTAGCGGCACTACCGGGGAGCTGTTTTTT. This sequence encodes CASKASGTTGELFF. Based on the CDR3 plus reference TRBV2 and TRBJ2-2, the full variable domain is EPEVTQTPSHQVTQMGQEVILRCVPISNHLYFYWYRQILGQKVEFLVSFYNNEISEKSEIFDDQFSVERPDGSNFTLKIRSTKLEDSAMYFCASKASGTTGELFFGEGSRLTVL.

V usage is TRBV30 and J usage is TRBJ1-1; D is ambiguous. Germline V lookup: CDR1 GTSNPN, CDR2 SVGIG (reference sequence). The CDR3 has 13 amino acids. The V and J ends lost 2 bases and 1 base respectively, with 8 bases between them. As DNA, the CDR3 is TGTGCCTGGAGTTCTAGAAGGAACACTGAAGCTTTCTTT. Its protein product is CAWSSRRNTEAFF.

V gene TRBV9 combines with J gene TRBJ2-1; TRBD2 matches at 9 bases. The CDR3 is 16 residues long. Unmatched junction bases numbered 6, after V lost 0 bases and J lost 5 bases. Germline CDR1 SGDLS, CDR2 YYNGEE. Written as DNA, the CDR3 is TGTGCCAGCAGCGTAGAGCTAGCGGGATTCAACAATGAGCAGTTCTTC. Translation: CASSVELAGFNNEQFF.

The chain recombines TRBV6-1 with TRBJ2-1; 7 nucleotides align to TRBD1. The CDR3 extends over 14 amino acids. The germline V gene has CDR1 MNHNS and CDR2 SASEGT. V was pared by 5 bases and J by 8 bases, with 9 bases of the junction left unmatched. The CDR3 here is CASSSRQGGDEQFF. The CDR3 DNA reads as TGTGCCAGCAGTTCTCGACAGGGCGGTGATGAGCAGTTCTTC.

This clone is a singleton in its sample. This chain joins TRBV4-2 and TRBJ2-7, with D uncertain. Between the trimmed V and J ends, which lost 2 bases and 6 bases, there was a span of 17 bases. There are 15 residues in the CDR3. Germline loops: CDR1 LGHNA, CDR2 YNFKEQ. CDR3 in amino acids: CASSQMTGSRVEQYF. CDR3 nucleotide sequence: TGTGCCAGCAGCCAAATGACTGGCAGCCGAGTCGAGCAGTACTTC.

This rearrangement joins TRBV28 to TRBJ1-4; 11 nucleotides match TRBD1. The germline V gene has CDR1 MDHEN and CDR2 SYDVKM. V lost 5 bases, J lost 5 bases, and 1 base stayed unmatched. This CDR3 spans 14 amino acids. The CDR3 nucleotides are TGTGCCAGCAGTGGGACAGGGGGAAATGAAAAACTGTTTTTT. This sequence encodes CASSGTGGNEKLFF.

V and J are TRBV25-1 and TRBJ1-4; the D gene is possibly TRBD1 (5 bases). The V end lost 1 base, the J end lost 8 bases, and 14 bases lay between the germline ends. The CDR3 loop spans 15 amino acids. CDR1 and CDR2 from the germline V gene are MGHDK and SYGVNS. The CDR3 spells CASSEWIGGREKLFF. The CDR3 region has the DNA TGTGCCAGCAGTGAATGGATCGGGGGACGGGAAAAACTGTTTTTT.

This rearrangement joins TRBV10-3 to TRBJ1-4; 9 bases line up with TRBD1. The V and J ends lost 10 bases and 4 bases, in that order; junction bases with no gene match: 7. Germline V CDR1 and CDR2: ENHRY, SYGVKD. CDR3 length: 14 residues. The CDR3 spells CATRQGDGNEKLFF. The CDR3 bases are TGTGCCACCCGACAGGGGGATGGTAATGAAAAACTGTTTTTT.

The chain combines TRBV4-1 with TRBJ1-5; 9 bases are a match to TRBD1. The CDR3 is 18 residues long. V lost 0 bases and J lost 2; bases outside the gene matches: 8. Germline CDR1 is MGHRA and CDR2 is YSYEKL. CDR3 in amino acids: CASSQDSPRQGGNQPQHF. CDR3 DNA: TGCGCCAGCAGCCAAGATAGCCCCCGACAGGGGGGCAATCAGCCCCAGCATTTT.